The 17 T cell receptor beta chains below all came from one sample that was sequenced in a study of T cells in Graves' hyperthyroidism and ophthalmopathy. Amplified TCR beta CDR3 regions came from RNA transcripts. HTBI primers were the set used in a first-round RT-PCR of the TCR CDR3. TCRdb re-called the multiplex PCR reads through MiXCR, storing one row per CDR3 protein. The data hold 490,000 or so distinct CDR3 sequences, with around a fifth observed a single time. Sample: blood. Receptors originate from a woman aged 70-85 years with Graves' ophthalmopathy.

This clonotype has a count of ten or more. The V and J genes are TRBV2 and TRBJ1-2; TRBD1 matches 8 bases. V dropped 6 bases and J dropped 3; count of bases not matched to a gene: 15. Germline V lookup: CDR1 SNHLY, CDR2 FYNNEI. The CDR3 has 17 amino acids. CDR3 in DNA: TGTGCCAGCAGCCCTATTTGGGGCAGGGGGCAAGACTATGGCTACACCTTC. Translated, it gives CASSPIWGRGQDYGYTF.

This clonotype was counted a few times. V is TRBV20-1 and J is TRBJ2-3, with D hard to call. The CDR3 has 13 residues. Germline V gene data show CDR1 as DFQATT and CDR2 as SNEGSKA (reference sequence). V lost 3 bases to trimming and J lost 4 bases, with 11 bases between them. The CDR3 loop is CSARPEAADTQYF. The CDR3 DNA is TGCAGTGCTAGGCCAGAAGCCGCAGATACGCAGTATTTT.

The rearrangement joins TRBV19 to TRBJ2-1, with unresolved D. This CDR3 has 13 residues. V gave up 1 base and J gave up 9 bases, with 10 bases separating them. Germline CDR1 and CDR2: LNHDA and SQIVND (reference sequence). The CDR3 protein is CASSIGPKGEQFF. CDR3 DNA sequence: TGTGCCAGTAGTATAGGGCCCAAGGGTGAGCAGTTCTTC.

The chain links TRBV3-1 to TRBJ2-4; maybe TRBD2 (6 bases). CDR1 and CDR2 from the germline V gene are LGHDT and YNNKEL (reference sequence). The CDR3 covers 18 residues. V lost 4 bases to trimming and J lost 0 bases, with 19 bases between them. This CDR3 is CASSPRGSSGLAKNIQYF. The CDR3 DNA is TGTGCCAGCAGCCCAAGGGGTAGCAGCGGGTTAGCCAAAAACATTCAGTACTTC. Variable domain in full (rest from reference TRBV3-1 and TRBJ2-4): DTAVSQTPKYLVTQMGNDKSIKCEQNLGHDTMYWYKQDSKKFLKIMFSYNNKELIINETVPNRFSPKSPDKAHLNLHINSLELGDSAVYFCASSPRGSSGLAKNIQYFGAGTRLSVL.

This clonotype was seen repeatedly, ten times or more. The chain couples TRBV12-3 or TRBV12-4 to TRBJ1-2; a weak D match, TRBD1 (5 bases). The CDR3 is 13 amino acids. V was clipped by 5 bases and J by 5 bases, with 12 bases between them. This CDR3 reads CASSAGTAYGYTF. The DNA for the CDR3 is TGTGCCAGCAGTGCAGGGACCGCATATGGCTACACCTTC.

V is TRBV29-1 and J is TRBJ1-1; possible D gene TRBD1, 5 bases. The CDR3 runs 13 residues. Germline V gene data show CDR1 as SQVTM and CDR2 as ANQGSEA. V lost 1 base to trimming and J lost 11 bases, with 17 bases between them. The CDR3 loop is CSVEVRQGPPAFF. Here the CDR3 DNA reads TGCAGCGTTGAAGTGAGGCAGGGACCTCCGGCTTTCTTT.

With respect to this clonotype: The junction departs from germline at one end; a sequencing error may be responsible. The chain carries TRBV18 and TRBJ1-4; TRBD1 aligns across 8 bases. This CDR3 is built from 14 residues. CDR1 is KGHSH, CDR2 LQKENI, per germline. DNA of the CDR3: TGTGCCAGCTCCCCACAGGGGGAGGTTGAAAAACTGTTTTTT. Its translation is CASSPQGEVEKLFF.

The CDR3 DNA sequence: TGTGCCAGCAGTTTTTTTTGGGGATACACAGATACGCAGTATTTT. It yields the protein CASSFFWGYTDTQYF. The chain recombines TRBV12-3 or TRBV12-4 with TRBJ2-3; D not certain. This CDR3 is built from 15 residues. Deletions cut 3 bases from V and 2 bases from J, with 12 bases between.

The CDR3 reads CATIDSPGATDTQYF. In DNA, the CDR3 is TGTGCCACCATAGACAGTCCAGGGGCCACAGATACGCAGTATTTT. The J gene is TRBJ2-3, the V gene TRBV19; tentative D call: TRBD1 (6 bases). The V gene lost 10 bases and the J gene lost 2 bases, with 19 bases spanning the gap. The CDR3 totals 15 residues. The germline CDR1 and CDR2 sequences are LNHDA and SQIVND (reference sequence).

With respect to this clonotype: Here the CDR3 omits its conserved ending phenylalanine or tryptophan, so a read error is the likely source. The V call is TRBV30, the J call TRBJ1-1; 7 positions agree with TRBD1. This CDR3 contains 14 residues. The germline gives CDR1 GTSNPN, CDR2 SVGIG (reference sequence). V trimming: 4 bases; J trimming: 4 bases; junction bases outside the gene matches: 9. The CDR3 here is CAWNGQARGTEAFL. The CDR3 nucleotides are TGTGCCTGGAACGGACAGGCAAGGGGCACTGAAGCTTTCTTA.

The rearrangement joins TRBV5-1 to TRBJ2-7, with 9 positions matching TRBD1. The germline CDR1 and CDR2 sequences are SGHRS and YFSETQ. V trimming: 7 bases; J trimming: 0 bases; junction bases outside the gene matches: 8. The CDR3 is 15 residues long. CDR3 coding DNA: TGCGCCAGCCACCTGTCGGGACAGGGCTCCTACGAGCAGTACTTC. It specifies CASHLSGQGSYEQYF.

The chain is built from TRBV7-6 and TRBJ2-3; the D is unclear. This CDR3 has 18 residues. Germline V gene data show CDR1 as SGHVS and CDR2 as FNYEAQ. V lost 0 bases, J lost 3 bases, and 19 bases lay in between. The CDR3 nucleotides read TGTGCCAGCAGCTTAGCGCAGCTATACCCCCCCAGTACAGATACGCAGTATTTT. Amino acid sequence: CASSLAQLYPPSTDTQYF.

This clonotype was seen many times. This chain connects TRBV10-3 to TRBJ2-1; D is possibly TRBD1 or TRBD2 (5 bases each). The germline V gene encodes CDR1 ENHRY and CDR2 SYGVKD. The V end was cut by 4 bases, the J end by 8 bases, with 21 bases between. The CDR3 extends over 16 amino acids. The CDR3 is CAISGSRGWGSDEQFF. The CDR3 DNA reads as TGTGCCATCAGTGGATCTCGGGGCTGGGGGAGTGATGAGCAGTTCTTC.

This clonotype was observed a handful of times. This chain links TRBV9 with TRBJ1-1; D gene unclear. The V end lost 1 base, the J end lost 0 bases, and 7 bases lay between the germline ends. The CDR3 spans 14 residues. Germline lookup yields CDR1 SGDLS and CDR2 YYNGEE. The CDR3 nucleotides are TGTGCCAGCAGCGTAAGACCTATGAACACTGAAGCTTTCTTT. Its translation: CASSVRPMNTEAFF.

This chain joins TRBV10-3 and TRBJ2-7, with 12 bases that match TRBD1. The CDR3 is 16 residues long. With V trimmed by 1 base and J by 7 bases, 8 bases remained unmatched. Per germline, CDR1 ENHRY and CDR2 SYGVKD. The CDR3 spells CAISELQGQGAGEQYF. Written as DNA, the CDR3 is TGTGCCATCAGTGAGTTGCAGGGACAGGGGGCTGGGGAGCAGTACTTC.

This clonotype has at least ten counts. The chain employs TRBV11-2 and TRBJ2-1, with 9 bases that match TRBD2. The germline V gene has CDR1 SGHAT and CDR2 FQNNGV. This CDR3 spans 15 amino acids. V was pared by 2 bases and J by 9 bases, with 8 bases of the junction left unmatched. The CDR3 sequence: CASSLLDQRGVEQFF. DNA of the CDR3: TGTGCCAGCAGCTTATTGGATCAGCGGGGGGTTGAGCAGTTCTTC.

This clonotype was counted between two and nine times. The CDR3 loop is CASSAWAANTGELFF. DNA of the CDR3: TGTGCCAGCAGTGCATGGGCGGCGAACACCGGGGAGCTGTTTTTT. This rearrangement joins TRBV6-1 to TRBJ2-2; D gene ambiguous. The V gene's germline CDR1 is MNHNS and CDR2 SASEGT. The CDR3 consists of 15 residues. V dropped 4 bases and J dropped 0 bases, with 9 bases sitting between them.